These 28 T cell receptor beta chains came from one sample sequenced in a study of T cell repertoires in cytomegalovirus infection. TCRdb re-called the reads with MiXCR, one entry per CDR3 protein. The sample carries hundreds of thousands of distinct CDR3 sequences, roughly a third recorded once. No antigen is known for these receptors. Sequenced material: cultured PBMCs, taken from culture after CMV antigen stimulation. These receptors all come from a human donor in good health (CMV status not recorded). Some clones in this sample may be carry-over from other donors' samples.

The chain carries TRBV7-9 and TRBJ1-2; a weak D match, TRBD1 (6 bases). The germline V and J ends were trimmed by 5 bases and 5 bases, with 21 bases remaining between them. CDR1 and CDR2 (germline): SEHNR, FQNEAQ (reference sequence). The CDR3 runs 16 residues. The CDR3 loop reads CASSSTGGLLIYGYTF. In nucleotides, the CDR3 is TGTGCCAGCAGCAGCACGGGGGGGCTTCTTATATATGGCTACACCTTC.

The chain recombines TRBV19 with TRBJ2-7; 7 bases match TRBD1. This CDR3 spans 15 amino acids. CDR1 is LNHDA and CDR2 is SQIVND in the germline V gene (reference sequence). V was pared by 6 bases and J by 0 bases, with 8 bases of the junction left unmatched. The CDR3 sequence is CASRPTGEPSYEQYV. CDR3 DNA: TGTGCCAGTAGGCCCACAGGGGAACCCTCCTACGAGCAGTACGTC.

This clonotype was picked up a small number of times. This rearrangement joins TRBV7-9 to TRBJ2-1, with a weak D call TRBD1 (6 bases). This CDR3 contains 13 residues. Trimming shortened V by 2 bases and J by 7 bases, and 9 bases separated the two germline ends. Germline assignment: CDR1 SEHNR and CDR2 FQNEAQ (reference sequence). Here the CDR3 reads CASSLLRGNEQFF. CDR3 nucleotides: TGTGCCAGCAGCTTATTAAGGGGGAATGAGCAGTTCTTC.

This clonotype turned up a few times. The rearrangement uses TRBV6-2 or TRBV6-3 and TRBJ2-2; TRBD2 aligns across 10 bases. The CDR3 covers 18 residues. Germline lookup yields CDR1 MNHEY and CDR2 SVGEGT. Unmatched junction bases numbered 13, after V lost 8 bases and J lost 1 base. CDR3 bases: TGTGCCAGCCATCCTTGGCTAGCGGGAGAAAGGAACACCGGGGAGCTGTTTTTT. Its protein is CASHPWLAGERNTGELFF.

This clonotype appeared a single time. This chain joins TRBV20-1 and TRBJ2-3, with TRBD2 matching 11 bases. The V segment lost 7 bases and the J segment 5 bases; nucleotides outside the gene matches: 8. The CDR3 has 14 amino acids. The V gene's germline CDR1 is DFQATT and CDR2 SNEGSKA (reference sequence). The chain's CDR3 is CSVTSGTAVDTQYF. The CDR3 coding sequence is TGCAGTGTGACTAGCGGGACGGCGGTAGATACGCAGTATTTT.

The chain couples TRBV12-3 or TRBV12-4 to TRBJ1-6; 8 bases fit TRBD1. V lost 7 bases to trimming and J lost 7 bases; unmatched junction nucleotides: 6. The CDR3 totals 14 residues. CDR3: CASTRTGWNSPLHF. CDR3 coding DNA: TGTGCCAGCACTAGGACAGGGTGGAATTCACCCCTCCACTTT.

The sample holds a few counts of this clonotype. The chain couples TRBV7-8 to TRBJ2-3; D remains ambiguous. V gave up 5 bases and J gave up 4 bases, with 10 bases separating them. Germline V lookup: CDR1 SGHVS, CDR2 FQNEAQ. This CDR3 is 13 amino acids long. The DNA for the CDR3 is TGTGCCAGCAGCGCACTAATCGCAGATACGCAGTATTTT. It yields the protein CASSALIADTQYF.

This clonotype has a handful of counts. CDR3: CASSLDSRNEKLFF. As DNA, the CDR3 is TGCGCCAGCAGCTTGGACAGCCGTAATGAAAAACTGTTTTTT. This chain connects TRBV5-1 to TRBJ1-4; D ambiguous. This CDR3 comprises 14 residues. Trimming took 0 bases from V and 4 from J, leaving 7 bases between them. Per germline, CDR1 SGHRS and CDR2 YFSETQ.

The chain combines TRBV7-9 with TRBJ1-1; 8 bases are shared with TRBD1. From germline, CDR1 is SEHNR and CDR2 FQNEAQ (reference sequence). Losses at the gene ends were 3 bases for V and 3 bases for J; bases not matched to a gene: 6. The CDR3 is 15 amino acids. The CDR3 bases are TGTGCCAGCAGCTTTGGACAGGGTGGGGACACTGAAGCTTTCTTT. It translates to CASSFGQGGDTEAFF.

The J gene is TRBJ2-3, the V gene TRBV28, with 8 positions matching TRBD1. The germline V gene has CDR1 MDHEN and CDR2 SYDVKM. The CDR3 is 16 amino acids. Trimming took 0 bases from V and 5 from J; bases not matched to a gene: 7. The CDR3 DNA reads TGTGCCAGCAGTTTATGGAAGCAGGGGGCAGGAGATACGCAGTATTTT. Amino acid sequence: CASSLWKQGAGDTQYF.

J is TRBJ1-5 and V is TRBV15, with a possible D match to TRBD1 (6 bases). V gave up 3 bases and J gave up 5 bases, with 14 bases separating them. There are 15 residues in the CDR3. Germline V gene sequence: CDR1 LNHNV, CDR2 YYDKDF (reference sequence). The CDR3 nucleotides are TGTGCCACCAGCAGGGAAAGGGACATCTATCAGCCCCAGCATTTT. This codes for CATSRERDIYQPQHF.

This clonotype was observed a few times. V usage is TRBV10-3 and J usage is TRBJ2-1; no firm D call. Germline V CDR1 and CDR2: ENHRY, SYGVKD. This CDR3 contains 20 residues. Trimming left V 0 bases short and J 0 bases short, with 21 bases between. The CDR3 reads CAISESKGLQTKSSYNEQFF. DNA for the CDR3: TGTGCCATCAGTGAGTCGAAGGGCCTACAGACCAAAAGCTCCTACAATGAGCAGTTCTTC.

The V gene is TRBV7-9, the J gene TRBJ2-1; TRBD2 is a possible D gene (6 bases). Trimming shortened V by 3 bases and J by 8 bases, and 14 bases separated the two germline ends. This CDR3 region has 14 residues. The V gene's germline CDR1 is SEHNR and CDR2 FQNEAQ (reference sequence). For the CDR3, the DNA is TGTGCCAGCAGCTTTCGGGGGACTGTGGATGAGCAGTTCTTC. Its protein is CASSFRGTVDEQFF.

The sample holds a few counts of this clonotype. The V gene is TRBV7-8, the J gene TRBJ2-7; D not certain. V was pared by 1 base and J by 2 bases, with 12 bases between. Per germline, CDR1 SGHVS and CDR2 FQNEAQ. The CDR3 has 15 amino acids. CDR3 protein: CASSLGPAPAYEQYF. CDR3 coding DNA: TGTGCCAGCAGCTTAGGGCCAGCGCCCGCCTACGAGCAGTACTTC.

The chain has TRBV29-1 and TRBJ1-2; D might be TRBD1 (6 bases). The CDR3 is 13 residues long. V shed 4 bases and J shed 2 bases, with 11 bases lying between them. Germline assignment: CDR1 SQVTM and CDR2 ANQGSEA. The DNA of the CDR3 is TGCAGCGTTGCCTTAGACAGGAACTATGGCTACACCTTC. This translates into CSVALDRNYGYTF.

The chain uses TRBV4-3 and TRBJ2-7; 8 nucleotides line up with TRBD2. V was pared by 5 bases and J by 5 bases, with 11 bases of the junction left unmatched. Germline CDR1 and CDR2: LGHNA and YSLEER. The CDR3 is made up of 15 amino acids. The CDR3 DNA reads as TGCGCCAGCAGCTCGACGGGAGGGCCGGTGCACGAGCAGTACGTC. Translation: CASSSTGGPVHEQYV.

The chain employs TRBV2 and TRBJ2-7; D might be TRBD1 or TRBD2, each matching 7 bases. Germline CDR1 reads SNHLY; CDR2 reads FYNNEI. The CDR3 runs 15 residues. Trimming removed 3 bases from V and 2 bases from J, with 14 bases in between. Written as DNA, the CDR3 is TGTGCCAGCAGTGACAGGGGGGGTCCAACCTACGAGCAGTACTTC. Its translation: CASSDRGGPTYEQYF.

CDR3 loop: CASSSIQGNTGELFF. CDR3 in DNA: TGCGCCAGCAGCTCCATACAGGGGAACACCGGGGAGCTGTTTTTT. The chain recombines TRBV5-1 with TRBJ2-2; D is possibly TRBD1 (6 bases). The germline gives CDR1 SGHRS, CDR2 YFSETQ. This CDR3 has 15 amino acids. Trimming cost V 3 bases and J 1 base, with 10 bases left between them.

This clonotype was observed a few times. The CDR3 reads CASVPTRDAYNEQFF. The CDR3 region has the DNA TGTGCGTCTGTGCCCACGCGGGATGCCTACAATGAGCAGTTCTTC. This chain joins TRBV7-8 and TRBJ2-1; possible D gene TRBD2, 6 bases. CDR3 length equals 15 residues. Germline CDR1 SGHVS, CDR2 FQNEAQ.

This sequence joins TRBV24-1 and TRBJ2-1, with 8 bases lining up with TRBD2. The CDR3 totals 16 residues. Germline V gene sequence: CDR1 KGHDR, CDR2 SFDVKD. The J segment lost 3 bases and the V segment lost 2 bases, leaving 5 bases of the junction unmatched. The CDR3 is CATSDWPAGVYNEQFF. In DNA, the CDR3 is TGTGCCACCAGTGATTGGCCAGCGGGAGTCTACAATGAGCAGTTCTTC.

This clonotype was counted many times. The V call is TRBV7-3, the J call TRBJ2-2; 8 bases map to TRBD1. Germline loops: CDR1 SGHTA, CDR2 FQGTGA. The length of the CDR3 is 15 residues. Germline trimming cut 4 bases from V and 5 bases from J; bases unmatched to any gene: 6. The CDR3 region is CASSSGQGRTGELFF. The CDR3 bases are TGTGCCAGCAGCTCAGGACAGGGCCGGACCGGGGAGCTGTTTTTT.

The J gene is TRBJ2-3, the V gene TRBV7-2, with a tentative D call TRBD1 (6 bases). Germline-derived CDR1 and CDR2 are SGHTA and FQGNSA. Trimming stripped 8 bases from V and 3 bases from J, with 15 bases between. CDR3 length equals 14 residues. CDR3 sequence: CASSGTGLTDTQYF. The CDR3, as DNA: TGTGCCAGCTCAGGTACAGGGTTGACAGATACGCAGTATTTT.

This clonotype was observed at least ten times. The chain carries TRBV7-9 and TRBJ2-5, with 8 bases aligning to TRBD2. The V gene end was trimmed by 1 base and the J gene end by 2 bases; junction bases not matched to a gene: 3. This CDR3 comprises 15 residues. Germline V gene data show CDR1 as SEHNR and CDR2 as FQNEAQ (reference sequence). The CDR3 loop is CASSLGGRQQETQYF. CDR3 DNA sequence: TGTGCCAGCAGCTTAGGCGGGAGGCAACAAGAGACCCAGTACTTC.

The chain joins TRBV6-6 to TRBJ2-2; TRBD2 matches at 7 bases. V shed 5 bases, J shed 5 bases, and the junction held 14 bases outside the gene matches. CDR1 MNHNY and CDR2 SVGAGI come from the germline V gene (reference sequence). This CDR3 is built from 17 residues. The CDR3 coding sequence is TGTGCCAGCAGTATCCACCTGGGCGGGAGTGGGACCGGGGAGCTGTTTTTT. Translated, it gives CASSIHLGGSGTGELFF.

This clonotype was seen ten or more times. The CDR3 here is CASSFRQGQDGYTF. The DNA for the CDR3 is TGTGCCAGCAGCTTCAGACAAGGGCAAGATGGCTACACCTTC. The chain combines TRBV7-2 with TRBJ1-2; D not certain. Trimming shortened V by 3 bases and J by 6 bases, and 14 bases separated the two germline ends. This CDR3 comprises 14 residues. The germline V gene has CDR1 SGHTA and CDR2 FQGNSA.

This clonotype was seen a handful of times. The chain carries TRBV6-6 and TRBJ1-1; TRBD1 matches at 7 bases. The germline V gene encodes CDR1 MNHNY and CDR2 SVGAGI (reference sequence). Trimming took 9 bases from V and 1 from J; bases not matched to a gene: 5. The CDR3 covers 13 residues. CDR3 in amino acids: CASVGGRNTEAFF. The CDR3 coding sequence is TGTGCCAGTGTAGGGGGCCGGAACACTGAAGCTTTCTTT.

The V gene is TRBV12-3 or TRBV12-4, the J gene TRBJ2-1, with no clear D. Trimming took 6 bases from V and 1 from J, leaving 13 bases between them. The CDR3 is 15 amino acids. CDR3 amino acids: CASSPDPVSYNEQFF. The DNA of the CDR3 is TGTGCCAGCAGCCCGGACCCAGTTTCCTACAATGAGCAGTTCTTC.

The rearrangement joins TRBV27 to TRBJ2-1; 8 bases agree with TRBD2. This CDR3 is built from 13 residues. V lost 3 bases and J lost 9; bases outside the gene matches: 4. The V gene's germline CDR1 is MNHEY and CDR2 SMNVEV (reference sequence). CDR3 in DNA: TGTGCCAGCAGTTTGGGACTAGTTCGTGAGCAGTTCTTC. Translation: CASSLGLVREQFF.